These T cell receptor beta chains were read from a single sample in a study of regulatory T cells in long-lasting Graves disease. TCRdb used MiXCR to reprocess the multiplex PCR reads, holding one entry per CDR3 protein. In the table there are 400,000 to 500,000 distinct CDR3 sequences, 20% to 25% of which are singletons. The sequencing used peripheral blood mononuclear cells (PBMCs), collected when the disease was refractory, from a patient treated with antithyroid drugs. Every receptor here comes from a female donor with Graves disease. CDR3s include the opening cysteine and the closing phenylalanine or tryptophan. A D gene is named only where the DNA matches it firmly. Expanded clones are given a class, and other clones once, few, many or no size at all.

j_gene	abundance	v_gene	d_gene	len	CDR3aa	CDR3nt
TRBJ2-3	-	TRBV28	-	15	CASSYGGAGTDTQYF	TGTGCCAGCAGTTACGGGGGAGCCGGCACAGATACGCAGTATTTT
TRBJ1-2	many	TRBV30	-	14	CAWSGDKIPNGYTF	TGTGCCTGGAGTGGGGACAAGATTCCGAATGGCTACACCTTC
TRBJ1-1	few	TRBV29-1	TRBD1	14	CSVGQGYMNTEAFF	TGCAGCGTCGGACAGGGATACATGAACACTGAAGCTTTCTTT
TRBJ1-2	few	TRBV20-1	-	15	CSASRGVSLDYGYTF	TGCAGTGCTAGCCGGGGGGTCAGTTTGGACTATGGCTACACCTTC
TRBJ2-1	-	TRBV2	TRBD2	15	CASSRLAGPNNEQFF	TGTGCCAGCAGTAGACTAGCGGGACCTAACAATGAGCAGTTCTTC
TRBJ2-2	many	TRBV6-1	-	14	CASSEDTYTGELFF	TGTGCCAGCAGTGAGGACACCTACACCGGGGAGCTGTTTTTT
TRBJ2-1	-	TRBV5-1	-	13	CASGDLTNNEQFF	TGCGCCAGTGGGGACTTAACAAACAATGAGCAGTTCTTC
TRBJ2-2	-	TRBV10-3	TRBD2	15	CAIKSGTVDAGELFF	TGTGCCATCAAAAGCGGGACTGTGGACGCCGGGGAGCTGTTTTTT
TRBJ2-4	-	TRBV6-2/TRBV6-3	-	14	CASSQVGRADIQYF	TGTGCCAGCAGCCAAGTTGGACGGGCCGACATTCAGTACTTC
TRBJ1-1	many	TRBV12-3/TRBV12-4	-	11	CASTPRTEAFF	TGTGCCAGCACCCCGAGAACTGAAGCTTTCTTT
TRBJ2-7	many	TRBV19	TRBD1	15	CASSTPGQGAYEQYF	TGTGCCAGTAGTACCCCGGGACAGGGGGCGTACGAGCAGTACTTC
TRBJ2-2	-	TRBV11-2	TRBD2	16	CASSPGWLAGAGELFF	TGTGCCAGCAGCCCGGGGTGGCTAGCGGGAGCCGGGGAGCTGTTTTTT
TRBJ2-7	-	TRBV5-1	TRBD2	15	CASSARLAGDGEQYF	TGCGCCAGCAGCGCGAGACTAGCGGGAGATGGTGAGCAGTACTTC
TRBJ2-6	many	TRBV2	-	15	CASSVGGVGANVLTF	TGTGCCAGCAGTGTCGGGGGTGTCGGGGCCAACGTCCTGACTTTC
TRBJ1-4	-	TRBV6-2/TRBV6-3	-	13	CASRSQSNEKLFF	TGTGCCAGCAGATCCCAGAGCAATGAAAAACTGTTTTTT
TRBJ2-7	-	TRBV6-1	TRBD2	16	CASTPSSGLAGYEQYF	TGTGCCAGCACACCGTCCTCCGGACTAGCGGGATACGAGCAGTACTTC
TRBJ1-5	-	TRBV5-8	-	16	CASSFLRTDSNQPQHF	TGTGCCAGCAGCTTCCTGAGGACAGATAGCAATCAGCCCCAGCATTTT
TRBJ2-2	-	TRBV12-3/TRBV12-4	-	13	CASSIGVPGELFF	TGTGCCAGCAGTATAGGGGTACCCGGGGAGCTGTTTTTT
TRBJ2-5	many	TRBV3-1	TRBD1	13	CASSRKQGASAYF	TGTGCCAGCAGCCGAAAACAGGGGGCTAGCGCGTACTTC
TRBJ2-7	few	TRBV27	-	13	CASSLGQGPEQYF	TGTGCCAGCAGTTTAGGCCAGGGACCCGAGCAGTACTTC
TRBJ2-3	-	TRBV20-1	TRBD2	14	CSASGRGSTDTQYF	TGCAGTGCTAGCGGGAGGGGTAGCACAGATACGCAGTATTTT
TRBJ1-5	few	TRBV7-9	TRBD1	15	CASSPGTGNDQPQHF	TGTGCCAGCAGCCCCGGGACAGGTAATGATCAGCCCCAGCATTTT
TRBJ2-5	-	TRBV5-4	-	15	CASSLSSDRWETQYF	TGTGCCAGCAGCCTTTCTAGCGATAGGTGGGAGACCCAGTACTTC
TRBJ2-2	-	TRBV7-9	-	16	CASSLTGTSNTGELFF	TGTGCCAGCAGCTTGACCGGGACTTCGAACACCGGGGAGCTGTTTTTT
TRBJ2-2	many	TRBV28	-	16	CASSLEGRTNTGELFF	TGTGCCAGCAGTCTAGAGGGCAGAACGAACACCGGGGAGCTGTTTTTT
TRBJ2-7	many	TRBV3-1	-	13	CASMAGSSYEQYF	TGTGCCAGCATGGCAGGGAGCTCCTACGAGCAGTACTTC
TRBJ1-4	few	TRBV7-4	-	16	CASSPRTTSTNEKLFF	TGTGCCAGCAGCCCTCGCACGACCTCAACTAATGAAAAACTGTTTTTT
TRBJ2-4	many	TRBV20-1	-	14	CSARVGGPKDIQYF	TGCAGTGCTAGAGTGGGGGGGCCTAAGGACATTCAGTACTTC
TRBJ2-2	few	TRBV9	-	16	CASSPGTTPNTGELFF	TGTGCCAGCAGCCCCGGGACAACCCCGAACACCGGGGAGCTGTTTTTT
TRBJ1-5	-	TRBV5-8	TRBD1	15	CASSTSGGAGQPQHF	TGTGCCAGCAGCACCTCAGGGGGCGCGGGCCAGCCCCAGCATTTT
TRBJ2-1	many	TRBV11-2	TRBD2	13	CASSPFGTSPEFF	TGTGCCAGCAGCCCATTCGGGACTAGCCCCGAGTTCTTC
TRBJ2-3	once	TRBV27	-	15	CASSLSVGLSDTQYF	TGTGCCAGCAGTTTATCCGTGGGTTTGTCAGATACGCAGTATTTT
TRBJ2-5	-	TRBV5-1	TRBD1	14	CASSQRTGQETQYF	TGCGCCAGCAGCCAGAGGACAGGGCAAGAGACCCAGTACTTC
TRBJ1-2	few	TRBV7-9	-	15	CASSSRETGVDGYTF	TGTGCCAGCAGCTCGAGAGAGACAGGAGTGGATGGCTACACCTTC
TRBJ2-2	few	TRBV2	TRBD2	16	CASSPGLAGAAGELFF	TGTGCCAGCAGTCCGGGACTAGCGGGAGCCGCCGGGGAGCTGTTTTTT
TRBJ2-1	-	TRBV20-1	TRBD2	16	CSARAGFAGGPAEQFF	TGCAGTGCCCGAGCGGGTTTCGCGGGAGGGCCGGCTGAGCAGTTCTTC
TRBJ2-5	many	TRBV20-1	TRBD1	13	CSARRGGEETQYF	TGCAGTGCTAGACGAGGGGGCGAGGAGACCCAGTACTTC
TRBJ2-1	-	TRBV30	-	13	CAWSVGVYNEQFF	TGTGCCTGGAGTGTAGGGGTTTACAATGAGCAGTTCTTC
TRBJ1-2	-	TRBV9	TRBD1	16	CASTGTGFTGDYGYTF	TGTGCCAGCACCGGGACAGGGTTTACCGGGGACTATGGCTACACCTTC
TRBJ1-5	-	TRBV7-8	-	15	CASSLNIGSNQPQHF	TGTGCCAGCAGCTTAAATATCGGTAGCAATCAGCCCCAGCATTTT
TRBJ2-7	many	TRBV28	TRBD1	15	CASSADRAGYDEQYF	TGTGCCAGCAGTGCGGACAGGGCGGGTTATGACGAGCAGTACTTC
TRBJ2-7	-	TRBV18	TRBD2	15	CASSPRIAGEDEQYF	TGTGCCAGCTCACCACGTATAGCGGGAGAAGACGAGCAGTACTTC
TRBJ2-6	-	TRBV5-1	-	16	CASSWGQASGANVLTF	TGCGCCAGCAGCTGGGGTCAGGCCTCTGGGGCCAACGTCCTGACTTTC
TRBJ1-2	-	TRBV19	-	9	CASIGGYTF	TGTGCCAGTATAGGCGGCTACACCTTC
TRBJ1-1	-	TRBV16	TRBD1	13	CASSLGTGQGAFF	TGTGCCAGCAGCCTTGGGACAGGGCAAGGAGCTTTCTTT
TRBJ1-5	many	TRBV28	-	15	CASTNRAEAIQPQHF	TGTGCCAGCACCAATCGGGCGGAGGCTATTCAGCCCCAGCATTTT
TRBJ2-1	-	TRBV2	TRBD2	21	CASSEAWGGGASAEDNNEQFF	TGTGCCAGCAGTGAAGCGTGGGGGGGAGGTGCGTCGGCCGAGGATAACAATGAGCAGTTCTTC
TRBJ2-5	many	TRBV6-1	-	16	CASIQRVGTARETQYF	TGTGCCAGCATTCAACGTGTCGGGACGGCGCGTGAGACCCAGTACTTC
TRBJ2-7	many	TRBV20-1	TRBD2	16	CSAFDSGREGNYEQYF	TGCAGTGCTTTCGATAGCGGGAGGGAAGGAAACTACGAGCAGTACTTC
TRBJ2-7	-	TRBV5-6	-	12	CASSMQTYEQYF	TGTGCCAGCAGCATGCAAACCTACGAGCAGTACTTC
TRBJ2-1	-	TRBV4-1	TRBD2	17	CASSQEGLAGAYNEQFF	TGCGCCAGCAGCCAAGAGGGGCTAGCGGGAGCCTACAATGAGCAGTTCTTC
TRBJ2-2	few	TRBV6-5	TRBD2	15	CASSYSGGDTGELFF	TGTGCCAGCAGTTACTCTGGGGGGGACACCGGGGAGCTGTTTTTT
TRBJ2-5	many	TRBV29-1	TRBD1	14	CSVEDGQGGETQYF	TGCAGCGTTGAAGATGGACAGGGTGGAGAGACCCAGTACTTC
TRBJ2-3	-	TRBV27	TRBD2	14	CATSGLAGGDTQYF	TGTGCCACCTCCGGACTAGCGGGAGGAGATACGCAGTATTTT
TRBJ2-7	-	TRBV19	-	13	CASRPGSSYEQYF	TGTGCCAGTAGGCCGGGGTCTTCCTACGAGCAGTACTTC
TRBJ2-3	-	TRBV28	TRBD2	18	CASSTPGGTSGETDTQYF	TGTGCCAGCAGTACTCCCGGGGGGACTAGCGGGGAGACAGATACGCAGTATTTT
TRBJ1-2	-	TRBV4-1	-	16	CASSQDIGTTTGGYTF	TGCGCCAGCAGCCAAGATATAGGGACTACAACTGGTGGCTACACCTTC
TRBJ2-7	many	TRBV24-1	-	15	CATSDSWRGDDEQYF	TGTGCCACCAGTGATTCGTGGCGGGGTGACGACGAGCAGTACTTC